This entry lists 5 T cell receptor beta chains sequenced from one sample in a study of cytomegalovirus exposure and HLA in healthy donors. Researchers ran the PCR with 60 Vbeta and 13 Jbeta primers. Generated by immunoSEQ multiplex PCR, the TCRdb table keeps only in-frame clones and is missing some. The sample holds some 120,000 clones, 60% to 85% seen once. The sequenced sample was PBMCs. Receptors originate from a man aged 25-40 years in good health and CMV-seronegative.

V is TRBV30 and J is TRBJ2-3; TRBD1 agrees at 7 bases. The length of the CDR3 is 14 residues. J lost 2 bases, V lost 8 bases, and 10 bases had no gene match. Germline lookup yields CDR1 GTSNPN and CDR2 SVGIG (reference sequence). In DNA, the CDR3 is TGTGCCCTGCGTGGGGACAGCCCCACAGATACGCAGTATTTT. It is translated as CALRGDSPTDTQYF.

The CDR3 reads CASSLFDKSDSGNTIYF. The CDR3 DNA reads as TGTGCCAGCAGCTTATTCGACAAGTCAGACTCTGGAAACACCATATATTTT. The chain joins TRBV11-2 to TRBJ1-3; D unclear. Trimming removed 2 bases at V and 0 bases at J, with 14 bases between. Germline lookup yields CDR1 SGHAT and CDR2 FQNNGV. This CDR3 comprises 17 residues.

The rearrangement joins TRBV30 to TRBJ1-4, with D uncertain. Germline assignment: CDR1 GTSNPN and CDR2 SVGIG (reference sequence). Trimming removed 2 bases from V and 1 base from J, with 5 bases in between. The CDR3 runs 13 residues. The CDR3 sequence: CAWSIQTNEKLFF. Written as DNA, the CDR3 is TGTGCCTGGAGTATCCAAACTAATGAAAAACTGTTTTTT.

CDR3 loop: CASSVAGTGPTGELFF. DNA for the CDR3: TGTGCCAGCAGCGTAGCTGGTACAGGGCCCACCGGGGAGCTGTTTTTT. The gene calls are TRBV9 and TRBJ2-2; D is possibly TRBD1 (6 bases). CDR1 and CDR2 from the germline V gene are SGDLS and YYNGEE. The CDR3 runs to 16 residues. V lost 0 bases, J lost 4 bases, and 13 bases lay in between.

The V call is TRBV28, the J call TRBJ1-3, with D possibly matching TRBD1 (5 bases). Germline CDR1 is MDHEN and CDR2 is SYDVKM. Trimming left V 0 bases short and J 4 bases short, with 7 bases between. The CDR3 is 14 amino acids. The CDR3 loop is CASSLWGLGNTIYF. The CDR3 nucleotides read TGTGCCAGCAGTTTATGGGGACTCGGAAACACCATATATTTT.